This entry describes one TCR beta chain. This specimen belongs to a study of CD8 T cells in Susac syndrome. The CDR3 contains 17 residues. J was trimmed by 2 bases and V by 1 base; bases with no gene match: 9. Germline CDR1 SGHRS, CDR2 YFSETQ. Random hexamers primed reverse transcription of about 0.5 to 1 ug RNA. TCRdb redid the calling of the immunoSEQ multiplex PCR reads with MiXCR, one entry per CDR3 protein. The data contain around 45,000 distinct CDR3 sequences, over 85% of them singletons. The specimen sequenced was CD8+ T cells from PBMCs. The rearrangement uses TRBV5-1 and TRBJ2-7, with 10 bases fitting TRBD2. This clonotype was sampled from a human donor in good health. CDR3 in amino acids: CASSLLAGDPNPYEQYF. CDR3 nucleotides: TGCGCCAGCAGCTTGCTAGCGGGAGACCCCAATCCCTACGAGCAGTACTTC.